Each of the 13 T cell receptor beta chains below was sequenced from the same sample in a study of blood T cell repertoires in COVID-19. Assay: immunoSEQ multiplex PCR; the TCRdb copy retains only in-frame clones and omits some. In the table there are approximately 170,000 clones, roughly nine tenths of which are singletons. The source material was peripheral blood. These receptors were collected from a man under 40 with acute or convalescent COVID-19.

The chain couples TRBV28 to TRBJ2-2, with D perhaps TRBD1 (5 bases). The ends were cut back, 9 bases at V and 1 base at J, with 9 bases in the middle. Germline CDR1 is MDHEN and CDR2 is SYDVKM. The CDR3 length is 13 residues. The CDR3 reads CASQGWNTGELFF. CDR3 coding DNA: TGTGCCAGTCAGGGTTGGAACACCGGGGAGCTGTTTTTT.

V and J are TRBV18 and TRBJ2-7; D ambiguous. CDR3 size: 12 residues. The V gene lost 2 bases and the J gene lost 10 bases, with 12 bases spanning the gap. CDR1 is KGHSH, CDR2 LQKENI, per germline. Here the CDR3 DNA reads TGTGCCAGCTCACCAACAGTCGATTCCCAGTACTTC. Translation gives CASSPTVDSQYF.

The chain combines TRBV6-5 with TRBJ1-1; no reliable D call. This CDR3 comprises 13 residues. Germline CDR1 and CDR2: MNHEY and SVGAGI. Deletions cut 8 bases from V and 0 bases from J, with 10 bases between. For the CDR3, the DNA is TGTGCCAGCGCCGTTCAGATGAACACTGAAGCTTTCTTT. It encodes CASAVQMNTEAFF.

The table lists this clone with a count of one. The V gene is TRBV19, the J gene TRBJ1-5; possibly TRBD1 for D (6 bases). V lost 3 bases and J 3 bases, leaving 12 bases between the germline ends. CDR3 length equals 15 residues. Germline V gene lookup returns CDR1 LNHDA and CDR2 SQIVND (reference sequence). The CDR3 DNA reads TGTGCCAGTAGTATTCGGGGGGCGACCAATCAGCCCCAGCATTTT. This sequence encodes CASSIRGATNQPQHF.

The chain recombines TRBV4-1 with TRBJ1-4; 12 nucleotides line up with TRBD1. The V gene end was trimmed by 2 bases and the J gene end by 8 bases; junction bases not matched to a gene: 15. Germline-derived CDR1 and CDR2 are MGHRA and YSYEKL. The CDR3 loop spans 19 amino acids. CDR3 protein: CASSQPGQGARRAREKLFF. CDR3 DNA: TGCGCCAGCAGCCAACCGGGACAGGGGGCGCGAAGGGCTAGAGAAAAACTGTTTTTT.

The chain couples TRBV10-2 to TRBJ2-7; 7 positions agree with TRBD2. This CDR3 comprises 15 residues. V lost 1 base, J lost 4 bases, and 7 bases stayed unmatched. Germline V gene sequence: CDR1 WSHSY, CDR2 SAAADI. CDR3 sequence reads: CASSEYQRGRYEQYF. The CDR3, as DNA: TGCGCCAGCAGTGAGTACCAGCGGGGCCGATACGAGCAGTACTTC.

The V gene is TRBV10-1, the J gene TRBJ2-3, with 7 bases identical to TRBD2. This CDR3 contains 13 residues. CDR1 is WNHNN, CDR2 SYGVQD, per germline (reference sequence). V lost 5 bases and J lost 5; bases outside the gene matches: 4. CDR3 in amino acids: CASSRLAGDTQYF. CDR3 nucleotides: TGCGCCAGCAGTCGACTAGCAGGAGATACGCAGTATTTT.

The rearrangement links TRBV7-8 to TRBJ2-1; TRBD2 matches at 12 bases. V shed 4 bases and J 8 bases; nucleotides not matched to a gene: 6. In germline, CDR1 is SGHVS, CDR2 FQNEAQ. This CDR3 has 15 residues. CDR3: CASSSLAGGTDEQFF. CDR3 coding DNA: TGTGCCAGCAGCTCACTAGCGGGGGGAACCGATGAGCAGTTCTTC.

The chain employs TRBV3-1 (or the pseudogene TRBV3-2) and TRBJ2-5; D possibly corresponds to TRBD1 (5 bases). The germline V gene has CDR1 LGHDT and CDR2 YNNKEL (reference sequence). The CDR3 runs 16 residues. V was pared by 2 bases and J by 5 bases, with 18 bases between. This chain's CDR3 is CASSQKQSRGRETQYF. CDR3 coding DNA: TGTGCCAGCAGCCAAAAACAATCTAGGGGTCGGGAGACCCAGTACTTC.

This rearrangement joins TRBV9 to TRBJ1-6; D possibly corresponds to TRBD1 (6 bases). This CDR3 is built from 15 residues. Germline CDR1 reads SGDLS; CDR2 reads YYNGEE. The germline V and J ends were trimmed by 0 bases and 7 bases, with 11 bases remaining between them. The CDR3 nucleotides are TGTGCCAGCAGCGTAGAGGGGGGGACGAATTCACCCCTCCACTTT. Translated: CASSVEGGTNSPLHF.

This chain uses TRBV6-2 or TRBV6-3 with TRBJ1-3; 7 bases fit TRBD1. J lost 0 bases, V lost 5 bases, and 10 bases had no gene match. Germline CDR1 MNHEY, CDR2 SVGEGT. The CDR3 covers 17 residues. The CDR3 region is CASSLPTGPVSGNTIYF. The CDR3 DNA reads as TGTGCCAGCAGTCTACCGACAGGGCCAGTCTCTGGAAACACCATATATTTT.

In DNA, the CDR3 is TGTGCCAGTATTGGAGACACTGAAGCTTTCTTT. Amino acid sequence: CASIGDTEAFF. The rearrangement links TRBV2 to TRBJ1-1; D ambiguous. The CDR3 runs to 11 residues. V lost 9 bases and J lost 3, with 8 bases in between. Germline values: CDR1 SNHLY, CDR2 FYNNEI. Looking up the rest from reference TRBV2 and TRBJ1-1 gives the full variable domain: EPEVTQTPSHQVTQMGQEVILRCVPISNHLYFYWYRQILGQKVEFLVSFYNNEISEKSEIFDDQFSVERPDGSNFTLKIRSTKLEDSAMYFCASIGDTEAFFGQGTRLTVV.

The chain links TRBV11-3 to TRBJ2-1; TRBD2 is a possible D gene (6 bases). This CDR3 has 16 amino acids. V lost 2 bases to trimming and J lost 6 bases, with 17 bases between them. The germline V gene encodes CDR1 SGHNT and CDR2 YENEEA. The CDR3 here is CASSLRSGRGTNEQFF. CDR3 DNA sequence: TGTGCCAGCAGCTTACGATCGGGGCGGGGCACCAATGAGCAGTTCTTC.